These 5 T cell receptor beta chains originate from one sample sequenced in a study of OX40 agonist ivuxolimab in advanced cancers. This table comes from immunoSEQ multiplex PCR, and its TCRdb copy is limited to in-frame clones, with some not included. The table includes 60,000 or so clones, 65% to 90% detected once. The input for sequencing was CD4+ or CD8+ T cells sorted from blood, taken in a trial of the OX40 agonist ivuxolimab. These receptors came from an adult with an advanced solid tumor such as melanoma, head and neck, liver or kidney cancer.

The J gene is TRBJ2-5, the V gene TRBV5-4; TRBD2 might be the D (6 bases). This CDR3 region has 19 residues. Trimming removed 4 bases from V and 1 base from J, with 26 bases in between. The germline CDR1 and CDR2 sequences are SGHNT and YYREEE (reference sequence). CDR3 region: CASSATDRGWVAPQETQYF. CDR3 nucleotides: TGTGCCAGCAGCGCTACTGATCGGGGGTGGGTCGCTCCCCAAGAGACCCAGTACTTC.

This rearrangement joins TRBV6-5 to TRBJ2-7; unclear D gene. Germline V CDR1 and CDR2: MNHEY, SVGAGI. Deletions cut 0 bases from V and 0 bases from J, with 12 bases between. The CDR3 covers 16 residues. In DNA, the CDR3 is TGTGCCAGCAGTTACTCCTCCACAGTTTACTCCTACGAGCAGTACTTC. The encoded protein is CASSYSSTVYSYEQYF.

This clone was detected only once. The chain employs TRBV6-1 and TRBJ1-2, with 7 bases aligning to TRBD1. This CDR3 is 15 amino acids long. CDR1 MNHNS and CDR2 SASEGT come from the germline V gene. V was pared by 5 bases and J by 8 bases, with 14 bases of the junction left unmatched. CDR3 nucleotides: TGTGCCAGCAGTAAACGACAGGGCGTAGTACAAGGCTACACCTTC. Translating it yields CASSKRQGVVQGYTF.

The chain is built from TRBV6-1 and TRBJ2-7; TRBD1 might be the D (6 bases). Germline values: CDR1 MNHNS, CDR2 SASEGT. The CDR3 sequence is 13 residues long. The V end lost 6 bases, the J end lost 3 bases, and 12 bases lay between the germline ends. The DNA of the CDR3 is TGTGCCAGCAGCCTGAGAGGGGGCTACGAGCAGTACTTC. This encodes CASSLRGGYEQYF.

V usage is TRBV6-5 and J usage is TRBJ2-1; 9 bases are a match to TRBD1. The length of the CDR3 is 14 residues. CDR1 and CDR2 from the germline V gene are MNHEY and SVGAGI. Unmatched junction bases numbered 8, after V lost 7 bases and J lost 7 bases. In nucleotides, the CDR3 is TGTGCCAGCACCGAAACAGGGGGCAGGAATGAGCAGTTCTTC. Its protein is CASTETGGRNEQFF.